Each of the 11 T cell receptor beta chains below was sequenced from the same sample in a study of blood T cell repertoires in COVID-19. Data came from immunoSEQ multiplex PCR; TCRdb stores just in-frame clones and leaves some out. Altogether about 130,000 clones are present, around nine tenths being singletons, with the ten largest covering roughly an eighth. Sequenced sample: peripheral blood. The receptor source for this set is a woman in her 70s with COVID-19, enrolled during active disease.

V gene TRBV5-1 combines with J gene TRBJ1-3; D unresolved. The germline V gene encodes CDR1 SGHRS and CDR2 YFSETQ. V shed 4 bases and J shed 0 bases, with 11 bases lying between them. This CDR3 spans 15 amino acids. CDR3 bases: TGCGCCAGCAGCACCGCAGGTTACTCTGGAAACACCATATATTTT. Amino acids: CASSTAGYSGNTIYF.

The chain employs TRBV5-6 and TRBJ1-1; D might be TRBD1 (5 bases). CDR1 and CDR2 from the germline V gene are SGHDT and YYEEEE. This CDR3 is built from 15 residues. V was trimmed by 0 bases and J by 4 bases, leaving 13 bases between them. The CDR3 loop reads CASSLGVGEGTEAFF. As DNA, the CDR3 is TGTGCCAGCAGCTTGGGGGTAGGGGAGGGCACTGAAGCTTTCTTT.

This clone showed up just a few times. V usage is TRBV10-3 and J usage is TRBJ1-1; 8 bases align to TRBD1. V shed 8 bases, J shed 1 base, and the junction held 9 bases outside the gene matches. Germline V gene lookup returns CDR1 ENHRY and CDR2 SYGVKD. The CDR3 covers 15 residues. The DNA for the CDR3 is TGTGCCATCGCCGCCAGGGGGCCCCCGAACACTGAAGCTTTCTTT. Translated, it gives CAIAARGPPNTEAFF.

V is TRBV5-1 and J is TRBJ1-1; D unclear. The germline gives CDR1 SGHRS, CDR2 YFSETQ. V was cut by 4 bases and J by 0 bases, with 19 bases left in between. This CDR3 comprises 17 residues. CDR3 DNA sequence: TGCGCCAGCAGCGCCGGCCTAAGACTACTCATGAACACTGAAGCTTTCTTT. It specifies CASSAGLRLLMNTEAFF.

The chain combines TRBV9 with TRBJ1-5; TRBD1 aligns across 7 bases. CDR1 is SGDLS, CDR2 YYNGEE, per germline. There are 13 residues in the CDR3. Germline trimming cut 3 bases from V and 5 bases from J; bases unmatched to any gene: 2. The CDR3 region is CASSGQGDQPQHF. CDR3 DNA: TGTGCCAGCAGCGGGCAGGGGGATCAGCCCCAGCATTTT. The full variable domain, rest sourced from reference TRBV9 and TRBJ1-5, is DSGVTQTPKHLITATGQRVTLRCSPRSGDLSVYWYQQSLDQGLQFLIQYYNGEERAKGNILERFSAQQFPDLHSELNLSSLELGDSALYFCASSGQGDQPQHFGDGTRLSIL.

The rearrangement joins TRBV27 to TRBJ2-7; D remains ambiguous. CDR1 is MNHEY and CDR2 is SMNVEV in the germline V gene (reference sequence). V lost 1 base to trimming and J lost 0 bases, with 10 bases between them. The CDR3 is 15 amino acids. CDR3 amino acids: CASSLLSRSSYEQYF. CDR3 nucleotides: TGTGCCAGCAGTTTATTGTCTCGTAGCTCCTACGAGCAGTACTTC.

This clone was detected only once. This chain links TRBV6-5 with TRBJ2-3; TRBD2 matches 7 bases. Per the germline V gene, CDR1 is MNHEY and CDR2 is SVGAGI. This CDR3 spans 14 amino acids. The V gene end was trimmed by 9 bases and the J gene end by 2 bases; junction bases not matched to a gene: 8. The CDR3 loop is CASARTRPTDTQYF. The CDR3 DNA reads TGTGCCAGTGCCCGGACTAGACCCACAGATACGCAGTATTTT.

The V and J genes are TRBV27 and TRBJ2-2; D is perhaps TRBD1 (5 bases). The V gene lost 5 bases and the J gene lost 2 bases, with 24 bases spanning the gap. This CDR3 is 19 amino acids long. Germline CDR1 MNHEY, CDR2 SMNVEV (reference sequence). DNA of the CDR3: TGTGCCAGCAGTCTTAGAATCAGGTCGCCGGACACCAACACCGGGGAGCTGTTTTTT. Translated, it gives CASSLRIRSPDTNTGELFF.

This clone was seen only a few times. This rearrangement joins TRBV11-3 to TRBJ2-3; TRBD2 matches 15 bases. The CDR3 is made up of 17 amino acids. Germline V gives CDR1 SGHNT, CDR2 YENEEA. J lost 4 bases, V lost 5 bases, and 7 bases had no gene match. CDR3 sequence (DNA): TGTGCCAGCAGCCCCGGGACTAGCGGGGGGAACCCAGATACGCAGTATTTT. Residues: CASSPGTSGGNPDTQYF.

The chain couples TRBV6-5 to TRBJ1-1, with D tentatively TRBD1 (5 bases). V lost 8 bases to trimming and J lost 11 bases, with 21 bases between them. Per germline, CDR1 MNHEY and CDR2 SVGAGI. The length of the CDR3 is 13 residues. The CDR3 DNA sequence: TGTGCCAGCCGAATAGAAATCAGGGAAGAGGCTTTCTTT. Amino acid sequence: CASRIEIREEAFF.

The V call is TRBV18, the J call TRBJ1-6; D gene unclear. CDR3 length equals 14 residues. V was trimmed by 2 bases and J by 9 bases, leaving 11 bases between them. From germline, CDR1 is KGHSH and CDR2 LQKENI. CDR3 protein: CASSPSAFGSPLHF. In DNA form, the CDR3 reads TGTGCCAGCTCACCATCTGCTTTCGGTTCACCCCTCCACTTT.